This T cell receptor (beta chain) was profiled in a study of T-cell memory formation after mild COVID-19. TCRdb independently ran MiXCR on the 5' RACE reads; one entry per CDR3 protein. Counted here are roughly 510,000 distinct CDR3 sequences, roughly 17% occurring once; the ten biggest clones make up just over 8%. V lost 6 bases to trimming and J lost 8 bases; unmatched junction nucleotides: 5. This CDR3 spans 13 amino acids. The V gene is TRBV12-3 or TRBV12-4, the J gene TRBJ1-1; 11 bases match TRBD1. This TCR derives from an adult woman who had mild COVID-19 (a few samples of this study predate the infection). Cell type and time point are not known. The sample consisted of PBMCs or a T cell subset sorted from them (not recorded which). The chain's CDR3 is CASRGTGGFEAFF. As DNA, the CDR3 is TGTGCCAGCAGAGGGACAGGGGGTTTCGAAGCTTTCTTT.